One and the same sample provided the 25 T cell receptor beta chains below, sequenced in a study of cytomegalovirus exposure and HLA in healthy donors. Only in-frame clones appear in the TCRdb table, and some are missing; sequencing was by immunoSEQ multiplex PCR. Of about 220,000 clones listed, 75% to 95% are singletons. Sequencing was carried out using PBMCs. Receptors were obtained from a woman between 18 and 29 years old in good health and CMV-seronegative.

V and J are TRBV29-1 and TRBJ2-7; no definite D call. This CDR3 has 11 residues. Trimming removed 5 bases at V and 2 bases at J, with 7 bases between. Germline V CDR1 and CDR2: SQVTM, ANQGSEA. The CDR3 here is CSVSTAYEQYF. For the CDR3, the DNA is TGCAGCGTTTCTACAGCCTACGAGCAGTACTTC.

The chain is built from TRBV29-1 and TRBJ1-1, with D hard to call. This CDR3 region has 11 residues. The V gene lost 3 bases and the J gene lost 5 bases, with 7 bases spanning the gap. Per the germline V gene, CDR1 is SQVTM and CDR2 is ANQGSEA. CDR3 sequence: CSVELRTEAFF. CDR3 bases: TGCAGCGTTGAGTTGCGAACTGAAGCTTTCTTT.

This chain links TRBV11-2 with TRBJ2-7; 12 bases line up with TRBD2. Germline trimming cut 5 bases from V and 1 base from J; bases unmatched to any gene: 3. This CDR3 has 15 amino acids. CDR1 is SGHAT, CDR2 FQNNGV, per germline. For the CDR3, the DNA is TGTGCCAGCAGCACGACTAGCGGGAGATCCTACGAGCAGTACTTC. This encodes CASSTTSGRSYEQYF.

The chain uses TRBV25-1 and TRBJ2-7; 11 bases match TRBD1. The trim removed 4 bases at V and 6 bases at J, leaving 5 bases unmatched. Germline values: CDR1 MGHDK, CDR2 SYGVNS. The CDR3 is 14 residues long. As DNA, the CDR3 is TGTGCCAGCAGTGTGGGACAGGGGGTAGGCGAGCAGTACTTC. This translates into CASSVGQGVGEQYF.

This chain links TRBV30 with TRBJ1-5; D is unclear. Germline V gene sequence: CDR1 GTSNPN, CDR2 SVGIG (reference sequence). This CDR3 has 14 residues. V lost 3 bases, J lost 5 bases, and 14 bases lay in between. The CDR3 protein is CAWSHPGSHQPQHF. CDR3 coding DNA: TGTGCCTGGAGCCACCCGGGGTCCCATCAGCCCCAGCATTTT.

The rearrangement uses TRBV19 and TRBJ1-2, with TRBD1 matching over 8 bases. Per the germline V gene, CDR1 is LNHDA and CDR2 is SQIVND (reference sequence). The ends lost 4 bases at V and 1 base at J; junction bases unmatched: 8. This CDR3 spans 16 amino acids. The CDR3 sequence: CASSSVAGQGNYGYTF. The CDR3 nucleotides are TGTGCCAGTAGTAGCGTGGCAGGACAGGGTAACTATGGCTACACCTTC. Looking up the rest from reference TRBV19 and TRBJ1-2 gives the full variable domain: DGGITQSPKYLFRKEGQNVTLSCEQNLNHDAMYWYRQDPGQGLRLIYYSQIVNDFQKGDIAEGYSVSREKKESFPLTVTSAQKNPTAFYLCASSSVAGQGNYGYTFGSGTRLTVV.

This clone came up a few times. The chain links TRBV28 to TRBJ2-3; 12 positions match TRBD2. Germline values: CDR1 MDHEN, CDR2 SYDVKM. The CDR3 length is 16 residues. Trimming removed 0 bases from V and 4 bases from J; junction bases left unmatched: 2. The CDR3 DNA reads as TGTGCCAGCAGTTTATGGGCTAGCGGGAGGGCAGATACGCAGTATTTT. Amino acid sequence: CASSLWASGRADTQYF.

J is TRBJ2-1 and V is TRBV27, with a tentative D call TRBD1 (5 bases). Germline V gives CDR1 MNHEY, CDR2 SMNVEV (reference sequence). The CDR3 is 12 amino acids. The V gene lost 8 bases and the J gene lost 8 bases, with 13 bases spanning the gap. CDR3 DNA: TGTGCCAGCTCGTTCTGGGGCCATGAGCAGTTCTTC. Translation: CASSFWGHEQFF.

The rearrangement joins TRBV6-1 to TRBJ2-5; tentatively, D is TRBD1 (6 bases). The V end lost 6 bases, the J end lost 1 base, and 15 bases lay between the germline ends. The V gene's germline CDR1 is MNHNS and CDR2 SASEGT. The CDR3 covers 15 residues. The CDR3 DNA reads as TGTGCCAGCAGGGACCCCGTAGGGGGCCAAGAGACCCAGTACTTC. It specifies CASRDPVGGQETQYF.

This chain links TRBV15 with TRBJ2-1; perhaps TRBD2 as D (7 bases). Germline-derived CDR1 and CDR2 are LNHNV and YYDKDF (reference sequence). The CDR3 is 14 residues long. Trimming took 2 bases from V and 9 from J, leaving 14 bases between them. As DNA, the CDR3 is TGTGCCACCAGCAGAAGGGGGGAGGGCGCTGAGCAGTTCTTC. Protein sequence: CATSRRGEGAEQFF.

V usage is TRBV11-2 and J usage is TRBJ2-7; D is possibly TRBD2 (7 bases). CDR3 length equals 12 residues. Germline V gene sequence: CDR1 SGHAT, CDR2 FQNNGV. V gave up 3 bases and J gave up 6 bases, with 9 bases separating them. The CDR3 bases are TGTGCCAGCAGCTTCGGGGGGCTCGAGCAGTACTTC. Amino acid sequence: CASSFGGLEQYF.

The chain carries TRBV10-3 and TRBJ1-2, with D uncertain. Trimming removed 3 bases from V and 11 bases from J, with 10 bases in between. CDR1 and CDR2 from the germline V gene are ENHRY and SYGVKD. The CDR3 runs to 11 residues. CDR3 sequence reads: CAISDPPMYTF. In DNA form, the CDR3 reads TGTGCCATCAGTGATCCCCCAATGTACACCTTC.

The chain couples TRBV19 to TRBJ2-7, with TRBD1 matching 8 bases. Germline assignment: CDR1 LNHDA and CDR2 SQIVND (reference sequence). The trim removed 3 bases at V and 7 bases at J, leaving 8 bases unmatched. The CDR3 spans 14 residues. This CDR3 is CASSMGRGLWEQYF. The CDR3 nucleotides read TGTGCCAGTAGTATGGGCAGGGGGCTATGGGAGCAGTACTTC.

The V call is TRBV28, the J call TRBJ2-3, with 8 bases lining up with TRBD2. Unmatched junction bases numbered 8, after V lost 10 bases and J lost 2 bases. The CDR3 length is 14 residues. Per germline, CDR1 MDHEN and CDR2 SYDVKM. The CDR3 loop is CATRTGGDTDTQYF. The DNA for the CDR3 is TGTGCCACCCGTACGGGGGGGGACACAGATACGCAGTATTTT.

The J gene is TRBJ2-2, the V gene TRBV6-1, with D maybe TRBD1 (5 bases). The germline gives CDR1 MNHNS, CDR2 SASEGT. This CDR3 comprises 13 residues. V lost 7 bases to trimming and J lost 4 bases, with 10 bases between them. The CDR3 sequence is CASTRRATGELFF. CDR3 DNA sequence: TGTGCCAGCACTCGCAGGGCCACCGGGGAGCTGTTTTTT.

CDR3 region: CASSSGLAASTDTQYF. The CDR3 nucleotides are TGTGCCAGCAGCTCGGGACTAGCAGCTAGCACAGATACGCAGTATTTT. The chain couples TRBV5-8 to TRBJ2-3; 9 bases align to TRBD2. The CDR3 is made up of 16 amino acids. V dropped 3 bases and J dropped 0; count of bases not matched to a gene: 5. CDR1 and CDR2 from the germline V gene are SGHTS and YDEGEE.

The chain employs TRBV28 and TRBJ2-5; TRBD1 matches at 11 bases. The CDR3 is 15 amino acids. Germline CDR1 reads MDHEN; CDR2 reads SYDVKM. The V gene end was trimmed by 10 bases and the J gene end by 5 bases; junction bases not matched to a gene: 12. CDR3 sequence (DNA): TGTGCCACCGAAATTTCCGGGACAGGGGGGGAGACCCAGTACTTC. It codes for CATEISGTGGETQYF.

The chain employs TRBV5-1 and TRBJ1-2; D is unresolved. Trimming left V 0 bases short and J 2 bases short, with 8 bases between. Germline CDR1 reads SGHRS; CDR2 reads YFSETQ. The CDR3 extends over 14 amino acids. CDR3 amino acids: CASSLAGRNYGYTF. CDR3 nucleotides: TGCGCCAGCAGCTTGGCCGGTCGCAACTATGGCTACACCTTC.

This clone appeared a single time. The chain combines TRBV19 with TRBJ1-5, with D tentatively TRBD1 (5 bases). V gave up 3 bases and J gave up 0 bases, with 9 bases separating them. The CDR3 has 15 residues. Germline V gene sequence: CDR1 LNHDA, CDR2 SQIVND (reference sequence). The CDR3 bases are TGTGCCAGTAGTATGGCGACAGATAGCAATCAGCCCCAGCATTTT. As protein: CASSMATDSNQPQHF.

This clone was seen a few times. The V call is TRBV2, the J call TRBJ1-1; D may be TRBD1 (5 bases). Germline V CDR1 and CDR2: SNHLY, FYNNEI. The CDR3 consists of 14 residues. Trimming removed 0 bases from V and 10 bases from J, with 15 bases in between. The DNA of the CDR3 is TGTGCCAGCAGTGAAGCGCGGGGGTTAGCTGGAGCTTTCTTT. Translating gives CASSEARGLAGAFF.

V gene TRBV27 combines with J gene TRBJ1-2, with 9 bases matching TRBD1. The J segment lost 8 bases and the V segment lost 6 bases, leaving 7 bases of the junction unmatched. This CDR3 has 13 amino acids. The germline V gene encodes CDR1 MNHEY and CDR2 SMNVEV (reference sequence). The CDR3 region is CASSAQGADGYTF. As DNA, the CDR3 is TGTGCCAGCAGCGCACAGGGGGCTGACGGCTACACCTTC.

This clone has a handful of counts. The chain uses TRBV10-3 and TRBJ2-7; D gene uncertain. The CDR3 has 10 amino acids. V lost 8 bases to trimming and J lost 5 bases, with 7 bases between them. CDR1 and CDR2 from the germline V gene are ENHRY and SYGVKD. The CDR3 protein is CAIGQDEQYF. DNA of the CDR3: TGTGCCATCGGGCAGGACGAGCAGTACTTC.

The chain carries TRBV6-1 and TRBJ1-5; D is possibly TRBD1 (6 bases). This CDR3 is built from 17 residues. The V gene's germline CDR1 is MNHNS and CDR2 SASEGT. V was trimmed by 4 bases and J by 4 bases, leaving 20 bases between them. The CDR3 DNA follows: TGTGCCAGCAGTGCGCTTAAATCCGGGACAAGGAATCAGCCCCAGCATTTT. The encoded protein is CASSALKSGTRNQPQHF.

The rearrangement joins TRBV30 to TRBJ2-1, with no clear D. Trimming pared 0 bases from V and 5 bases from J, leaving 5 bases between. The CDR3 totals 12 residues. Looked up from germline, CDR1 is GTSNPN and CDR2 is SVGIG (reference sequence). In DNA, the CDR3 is TGTGCCTGGAGTGTACGCGACAATGAGCAGTTCTTC. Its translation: CAWSVRDNEQFF. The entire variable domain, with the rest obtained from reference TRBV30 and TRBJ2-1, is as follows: SQTIHQWPATLVQPVGSPLSLECTVEGTSNPNLYWYRQAAGRGLQLLFYSVGIGQISSEVPQNLSASRPQDRQFILSSKKLLLSDSGFYLCAWSVRDNEQFFGPGTRLTVL.

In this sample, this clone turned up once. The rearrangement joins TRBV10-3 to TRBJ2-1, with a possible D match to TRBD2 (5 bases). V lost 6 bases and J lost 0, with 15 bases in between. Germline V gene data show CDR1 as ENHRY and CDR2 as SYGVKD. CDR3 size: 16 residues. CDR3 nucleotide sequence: TGTGCCATCAGACTCGACGGGGAGAGCTCCTACAATGAGCAGTTCTTC. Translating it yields CAIRLDGESSYNEQFF.